This T cell receptor (beta chain) is drawn from a study of blood T cell repertoires in COVID-19. Study-level background: The United States, Italy and Spain were the sources of the acute and convalescent COVID-19 samples. PBMCs, B-cell-depleted T cells, or T cells were the source of the cDNA or gDNA that made up the material.

CDR3 size: 13 residues. Trimming left V 4 bases short and J 3 bases short, with 10 bases between. Germline V gene lookup returns CDR1 MDHEN and CDR2 SYDVKM. A Seattle source enrolled patients during active infection and followed them longitudinally. Using immunoSEQ multiplex PCR, the repertoire was profiled, and TCRdb retains in-frame clones only, with some absent. The sample includes some 240,000 clones, more than 75% seen only once; the top ten take about 5.6%. This sequence joins TRBV28 and TRBJ2-7, with unresolved D. The sample taken for sequencing was peripheral blood. The sequence was collected from a woman aged 70-85 years with COVID-19, enrolled during active disease. CDR3 in DNA: TGTGCCAGCAGTTATGGAGAATACTACGAGCAGTACTTC. Residues: CASSYGEYYEQYF.